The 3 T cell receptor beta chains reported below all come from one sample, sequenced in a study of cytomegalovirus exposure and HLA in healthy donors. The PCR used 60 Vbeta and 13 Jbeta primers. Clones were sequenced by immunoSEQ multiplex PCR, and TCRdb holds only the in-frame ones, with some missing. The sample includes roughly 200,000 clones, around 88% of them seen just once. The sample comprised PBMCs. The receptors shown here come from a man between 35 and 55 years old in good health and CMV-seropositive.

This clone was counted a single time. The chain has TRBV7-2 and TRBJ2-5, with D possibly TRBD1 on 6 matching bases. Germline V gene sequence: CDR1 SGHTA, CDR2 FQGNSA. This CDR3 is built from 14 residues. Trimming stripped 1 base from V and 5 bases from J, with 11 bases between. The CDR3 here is CASSLGGDKETQYF. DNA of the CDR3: TGTGCCAGCAGCTTAGGAGGGGACAAGGAGACCCAGTACTTC.

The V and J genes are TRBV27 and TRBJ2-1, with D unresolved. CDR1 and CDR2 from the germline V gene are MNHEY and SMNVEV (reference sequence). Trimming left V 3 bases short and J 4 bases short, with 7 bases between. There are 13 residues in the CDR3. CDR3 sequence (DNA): TGTGCCAGCAGTTTTTCCCAGTACAATGAGCAGTTCTTC. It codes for CASSFSQYNEQFF.

This CDR3 is CASSYSNFDFTDTQYF. CDR3 bases: TGTGCCAGCAGTTACTCGAACTTTGACTTCACAGATACGCAGTATTTT. V and J are TRBV6-5 and TRBJ2-3; D not resolved. V lost 0 bases and J lost 2, with 12 bases in between. Germline V gene lookup returns CDR1 MNHEY and CDR2 SVGAGI. CDR3 length: 16 residues.